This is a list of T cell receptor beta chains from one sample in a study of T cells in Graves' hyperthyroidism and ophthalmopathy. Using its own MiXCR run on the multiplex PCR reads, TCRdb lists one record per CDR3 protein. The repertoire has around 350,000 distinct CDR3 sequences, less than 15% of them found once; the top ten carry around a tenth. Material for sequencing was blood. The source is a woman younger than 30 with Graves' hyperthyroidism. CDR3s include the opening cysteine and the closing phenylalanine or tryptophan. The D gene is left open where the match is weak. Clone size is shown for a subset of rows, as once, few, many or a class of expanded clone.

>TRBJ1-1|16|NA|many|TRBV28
CASSSFIGILSTEAFF
TGTGCCAGCAGTTCGTTTATAGGGATTTTGTCCACTGAAGCTTTCTTT
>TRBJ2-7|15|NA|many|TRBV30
CAWSHLGGGTYEQYF
TGTGCCTGGAGTCACCTGGGGGGTGGAACCTACGAGCAGTACTTC
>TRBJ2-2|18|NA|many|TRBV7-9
CASSPRAQEPTRTGELFF
TGTGCCAGCAGCCCCAGGGCCCAGGAACCTACGCGGACCGGGGAGCTGTTTTTT
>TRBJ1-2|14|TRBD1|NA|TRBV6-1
CASSGRQGPPVYTF
TGTGCCAGCAGTGGTAGACAGGGACCTCCCGTCTACACCTTC
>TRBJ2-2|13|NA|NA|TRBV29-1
CSVSQTDTGELFF
TGCAGCGTCTCCCAGACGGATACCGGGGAGCTGTTTTTT
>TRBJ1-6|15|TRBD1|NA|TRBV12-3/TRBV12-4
CASRGDSLRYSPLHF
TGTGCCAGCAGGGGGGACAGCTTACGATATTCACCCCTCCACTTT
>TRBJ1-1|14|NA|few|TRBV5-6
CASSYIRGNTEAFF
TGTGCCAGCAGCTACATAAGAGGGAACACTGAAGCTTTCTTT
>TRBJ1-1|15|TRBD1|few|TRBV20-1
CSSRPGRGLNTEAFF
TGCAGTTCGAGACCGGGCAGGGGGCTGAACACTGAAGCTTTCTTT
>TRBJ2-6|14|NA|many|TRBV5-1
CASSFTSGANVLTF
TGCGCCAGCAGCTTCACCTCTGGGGCCAACGTCCTGACTTTC
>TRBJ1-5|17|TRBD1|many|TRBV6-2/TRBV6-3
CASSNDRGLSPNQPQHF
TGTGCCAGCAGTAATGACAGGGGGCTATCCCCCAATCAGCCCCAGCATTTT
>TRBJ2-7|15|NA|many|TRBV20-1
CSASPRPMRSYEQYF
TGCAGTGCTAGTCCTCGACCAATGAGGTCCTACGAGCAGTACTTC
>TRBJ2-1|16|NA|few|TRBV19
CASSITPSNSYNEQFF
TGTGCCAGTAGTATTACCCCCTCGAACTCCTACAATGAGCAGTTCTTC
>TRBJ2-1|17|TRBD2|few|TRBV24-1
CATSVGGAGTSGETQFF
TGTGCCACCAGTGTCGGGGGGGCAGGGACCTCGGGGGAGACCCAGTTCTTC
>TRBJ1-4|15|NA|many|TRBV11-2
CASSRYTQGGEKLFF
TGTGCCAGCAGCCGCTACACCCAGGGAGGGGAAAAACTGTTTTTT
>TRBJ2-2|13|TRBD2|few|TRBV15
CATSPGGSLELFF
TGTGCCACCAGCCCGGGAGGTTCGTTGGAGCTGTTTTTT
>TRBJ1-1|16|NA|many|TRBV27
CASSFLYEGRYTEAFF
TGTGCCAGCAGTTTCCTCTATGAGGGGCGGTACACTGAAGCTTTCTTT
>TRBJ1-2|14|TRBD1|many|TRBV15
CATSREDRVDGYTF
TGTGCCACCAGCAGGGAAGACAGGGTGGATGGCTACACCTTC
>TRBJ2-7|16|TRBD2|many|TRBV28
CASSPLRGVGRYEQYF
TGTGCCAGCAGTCCCCTACGGGGGGTAGGGAGGTACGAGCAGTACTTC
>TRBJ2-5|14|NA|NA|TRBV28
CASSALPGHETQYF
TGTGCCAGCAGTGCCCTCCCGGGCCACGAGACCCAGTACTTC
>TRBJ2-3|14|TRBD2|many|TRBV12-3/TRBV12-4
CASRLAGGPDTQYF
TGTGCCAGCAGACTAGCGGGGGGACCAGATACGCAGTATTTT
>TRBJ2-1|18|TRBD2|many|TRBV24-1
CATSDFTTSGRAAGEQFF
TGTGCCACCAGTGATTTCACTACTAGCGGGAGGGCCGCGGGGGAGCAGTTCTTC
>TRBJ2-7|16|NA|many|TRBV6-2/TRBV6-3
CASSYGLGASGYEQYF
TGTGCCAGCAGTTACGGTTTGGGAGCCTCAGGGTACGAGCAGTACTTC
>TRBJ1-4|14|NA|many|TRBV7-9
CASSLRDGNEKLFF
TGTGCCAGCAGCTTGAGGGACGGTAATGAAAAACTGTTTTTT
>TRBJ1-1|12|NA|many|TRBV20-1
CSASGEALEAFF
TGCAGTGCTAGTGGAGAAGCTCTTGAAGCTTTCTTT
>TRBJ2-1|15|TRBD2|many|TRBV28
CASSLRAGGAREQFF
TGTGCCAGCAGTTTAAGGGCGGGGGGGGCACGGGAGCAGTTCTTC
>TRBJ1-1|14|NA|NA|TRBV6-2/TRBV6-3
CASSYRTANTEAFF
TGTGCCAGCAGTTACCGGACAGCGAACACTGAAGCTTTCTTT
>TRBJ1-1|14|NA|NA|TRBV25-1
CASRGGRADTEAFF
TGTGCCAGCAGGGGGGGCAGGGCGGATACTGAAGCTTTCTTT